This T cell receptor (beta chain) was identified in a study of blood T cell repertoires in COVID-19. Across the study: COVID-19 samples collected from the United States, Italy and Spain covered acute and convalescent phases. Sources were T cells, B-cell-depleted T cells, or PBMCs; the material itself was cDNA or gDNA.

Trimming removed 8 bases at V and 0 bases at J, with 14 bases between. Germline V CDR1 and CDR2: MDHEN, SYDVKM. The CDR3 runs to 14 residues. Per the original methods: Amplified reference gene primers provided the basis for estimating nucleated cell counts. Repertoires were generated with immunoSEQ multiplex PCR, while TCRdb's copy carries only in-frame clones and drops some. Clonal size and the V and J genes are those of that table, whereas D and trimming came from the DNA. Among fewer than 95,000 clones listed, approximately 79% were seen once. Seattle-derived patients entered the study during active infection and were followed longitudinally.

The specimen sequenced was peripheral blood. The rearrangement uses TRBV28 and TRBJ2-7, with D perhaps TRBD1 (7 bases). The receptor was derived from a man between 65 and 85 years old with COVID-19, enrolled during active disease. CDR3 region: CASGGTVPSYEQYF. DNA of the CDR3: TGTGCCAGCGGCGGGACAGTACCCTCCTACGAGCAGTACTTC.